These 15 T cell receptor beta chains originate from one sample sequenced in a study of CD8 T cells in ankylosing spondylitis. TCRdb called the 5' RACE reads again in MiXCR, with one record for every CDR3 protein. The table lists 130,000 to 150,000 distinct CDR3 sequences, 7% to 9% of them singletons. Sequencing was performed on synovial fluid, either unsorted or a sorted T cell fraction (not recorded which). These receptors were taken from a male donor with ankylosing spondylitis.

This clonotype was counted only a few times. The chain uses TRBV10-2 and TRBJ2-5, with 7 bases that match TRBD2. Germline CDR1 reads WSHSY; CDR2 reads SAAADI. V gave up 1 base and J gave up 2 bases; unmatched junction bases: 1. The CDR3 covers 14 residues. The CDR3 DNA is TGCGCCAGCAGTGAGTGGGAGGGACAAGAGACCCAGTACTTC. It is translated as CASSEWEGQETQYF.

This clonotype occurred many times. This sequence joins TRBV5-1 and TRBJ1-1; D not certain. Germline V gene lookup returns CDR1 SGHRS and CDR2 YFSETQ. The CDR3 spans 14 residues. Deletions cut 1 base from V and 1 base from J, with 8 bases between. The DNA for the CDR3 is TGCGCCAGCAGCTTGTTTTCAGGGAACACTGAAGCTTTCTTT. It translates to CASSLFSGNTEAFF.

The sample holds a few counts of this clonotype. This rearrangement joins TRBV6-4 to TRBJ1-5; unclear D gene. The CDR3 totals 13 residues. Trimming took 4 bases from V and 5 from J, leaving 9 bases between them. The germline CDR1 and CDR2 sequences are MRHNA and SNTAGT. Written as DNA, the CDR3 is TGTGCCAGCAGTGGAGAGGCAGATCAGCCCCAGCATTTT. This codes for CASSGEADQPQHF.

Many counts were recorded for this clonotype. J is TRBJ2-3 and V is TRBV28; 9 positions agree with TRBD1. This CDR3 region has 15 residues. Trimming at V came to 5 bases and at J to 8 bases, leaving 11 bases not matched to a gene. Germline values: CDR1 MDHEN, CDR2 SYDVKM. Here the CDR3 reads CASSAPGTGPPTQYF. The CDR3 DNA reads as TGTGCCAGCAGTGCCCCCGGGACAGGGCCACCTACGCAGTATTTT.

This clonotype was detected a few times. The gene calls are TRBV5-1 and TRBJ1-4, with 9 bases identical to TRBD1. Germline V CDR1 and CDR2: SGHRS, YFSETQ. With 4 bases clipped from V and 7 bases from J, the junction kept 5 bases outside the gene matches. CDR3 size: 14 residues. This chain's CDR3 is CASSIGQGFEKLFF. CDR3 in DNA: TGCGCCAGCAGCATCGGACAGGGGTTTGAAAAACTGTTTTTT.

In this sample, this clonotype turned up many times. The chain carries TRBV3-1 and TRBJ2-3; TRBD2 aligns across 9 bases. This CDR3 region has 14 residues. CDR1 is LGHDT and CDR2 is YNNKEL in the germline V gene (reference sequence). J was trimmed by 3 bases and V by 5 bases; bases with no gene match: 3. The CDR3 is CASSDSGGTDTQYF. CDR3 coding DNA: TGTGCCAGCAGCGATAGCGGGGGAACAGATACGCAGTATTTT.

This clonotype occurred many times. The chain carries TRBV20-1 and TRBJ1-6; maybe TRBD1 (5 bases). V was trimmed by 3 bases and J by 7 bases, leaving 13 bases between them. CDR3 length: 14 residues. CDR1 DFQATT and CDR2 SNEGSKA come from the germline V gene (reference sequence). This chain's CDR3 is CSASERGRNSPLHF. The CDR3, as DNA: TGCAGTGCTAGCGAGAGGGGCAGAAATTCACCCCTCCACTTT.

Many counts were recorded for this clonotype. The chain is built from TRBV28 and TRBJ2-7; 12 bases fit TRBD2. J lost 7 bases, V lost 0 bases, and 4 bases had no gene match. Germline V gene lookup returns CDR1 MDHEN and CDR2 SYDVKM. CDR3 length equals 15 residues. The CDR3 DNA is TGTGCCAGCAGTTTATGGACTAGCGGGAGTCGTGAGCAGTACTTC. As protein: CASSLWTSGSREQYF.

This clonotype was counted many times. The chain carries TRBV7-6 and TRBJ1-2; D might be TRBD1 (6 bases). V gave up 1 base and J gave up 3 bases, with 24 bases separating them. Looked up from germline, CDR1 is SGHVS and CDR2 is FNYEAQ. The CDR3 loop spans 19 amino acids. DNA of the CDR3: TGTGCCAGCAGCTTAGGGACAGTTTTTTCCTTCTGGGATTACTATGGCTACACCTTC. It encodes CASSLGTVFSFWDYYGYTF.

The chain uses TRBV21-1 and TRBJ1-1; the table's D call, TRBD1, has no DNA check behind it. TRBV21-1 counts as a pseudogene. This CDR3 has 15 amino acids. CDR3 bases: TGTGCCAGCAGCAAAAAACGTTCCAGGGCCACTGAAGCTTTCTTT. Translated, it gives CASSKKRSRATEAFF.

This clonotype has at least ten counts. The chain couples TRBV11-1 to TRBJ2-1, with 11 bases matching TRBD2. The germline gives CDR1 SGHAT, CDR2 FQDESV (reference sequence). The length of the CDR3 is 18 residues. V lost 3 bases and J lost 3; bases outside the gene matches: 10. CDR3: CASSFIPTSGAYYNEQFF. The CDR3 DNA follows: TGTGCCAGCAGCTTTATTCCGACTAGCGGGGCCTACTACAATGAGCAGTTCTTC. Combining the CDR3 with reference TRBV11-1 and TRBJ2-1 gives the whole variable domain EAEVAQSPRYKITEKSQAVAFWCDPISGHATLYWYRQILGQGPELLVQFQDESVVDDSQLPKDRFSAERLKGVDSTLKIQPAELGDSAMYLCASSFIPTSGAYYNEQFFGPGTRLTVL.

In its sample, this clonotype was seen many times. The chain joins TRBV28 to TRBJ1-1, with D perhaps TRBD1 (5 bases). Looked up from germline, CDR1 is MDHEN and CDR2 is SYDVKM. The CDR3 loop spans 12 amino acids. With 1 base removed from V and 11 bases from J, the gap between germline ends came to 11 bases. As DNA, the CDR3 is TGTGCCAGCAGTTTATACAGGCGAGCGGCTTTCTTT. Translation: CASSLYRRAAFF.

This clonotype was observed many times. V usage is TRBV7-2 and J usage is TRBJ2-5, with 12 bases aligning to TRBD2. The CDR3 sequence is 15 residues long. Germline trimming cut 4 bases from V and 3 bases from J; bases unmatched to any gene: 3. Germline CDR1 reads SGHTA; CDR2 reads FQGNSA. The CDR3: CASSWRLAGEETQYF. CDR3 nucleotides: TGTGCCAGCAGCTGGCGACTAGCGGGGGAAGAGACCCAGTACTTC.

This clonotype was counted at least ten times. CDR3 nucleotide sequence: TGCAGTGCTAGAGCGGACGGAGACACCATATATTTT. Translating it yields CSARADGDTIYF. The gene calls are TRBV20-1 and TRBJ1-3, with D unclear. The CDR3 is made up of 12 amino acids. The V end lost 1 base, the J end lost 8 bases, and 9 bases lay between the germline ends. Germline V lookup: CDR1 DFQATT, CDR2 SNEGSKA (reference sequence).

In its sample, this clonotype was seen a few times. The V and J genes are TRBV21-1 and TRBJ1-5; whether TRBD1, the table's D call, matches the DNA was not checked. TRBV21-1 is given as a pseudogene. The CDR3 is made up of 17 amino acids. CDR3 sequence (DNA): TGTGCCAGCAGCCTCCCGGACAGGACATATAGCAATCAGCCCCAGCATTTT. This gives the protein CASSLPDRTYSNQPQHF.